Each of the 27 T cell receptor beta chains below was sequenced from the same sample in a study of T cells in Graves' hyperthyroidism and ophthalmopathy. From RNA transcripts, TCR beta CDR3 regions were amplified. During a first-round RT-PCR of the TCR CDR3, the HTBI primer set was used. TCRdb reprocessed the multiplex PCR reads via MiXCR and lists one record per CDR3 protein. The data show around 700,000 distinct CDR3 sequences, with about a third seen just once and around 30% held by the top ten. The sample was blood. Receptor source: a woman in her 40s with Graves' hyperthyroidism.

In its sample, this clonotype was seen a few times. The chain combines TRBV6-5 with TRBJ2-7, with D perhaps matching TRBD1 or TRBD2 (5 bases each). Trimming cost V 6 bases and J 3 bases, with 12 bases left between them. The CDR3 is 13 amino acids. Per germline, CDR1 MNHEY and CDR2 SVGAGI. For the CDR3, the DNA is TGTGCCAGCAGCAGGGACCGATTCTACGAGCAGTACTTC. Protein sequence: CASSRDRFYEQYF.

The genes are TRBV7-9 and TRBJ2-7; D possibly corresponds to TRBD1 (5 bases). Germline V gene data show CDR1 as SEHNR and CDR2 as FQNEAQ (reference sequence). V was clipped by 7 bases and J by 2 bases, with 12 bases between them. The CDR3 consists of 13 residues. Written as DNA, the CDR3 is TGTGCCAGCAATACAGGAACGCCCTACGAGCAGTACTTC. It is translated as CASNTGTPYEQYF. Drawing the rest from reference TRBV7-9 and TRBJ2-7, the complete variable domain is DTGVSQNPRHKITKRGQNVTFRCDPISEHNRLYWYRQTLGQGPEFLTYFQNEAQLEKSRLLSDRFSAERPKGSFSTLEIQRTEQGDSAMYLCASNTGTPYEQYFGPGTRLTVT.

Notes on this clonotype: This may stem from a read error, because a much larger clone lies one nucleotide away. The chain uses TRBV7-2 and TRBJ2-5, with D maybe TRBD2 (5 bases). Germline-derived CDR1 and CDR2 are SGHTA and FQGNSA. Trimming took 5 bases from V and 5 from J, leaving 21 bases between them. The CDR3 is 16 residues long. The CDR3 DNA reads as TGTGCCAGCAGCCCTGGTTTGGTAGCGAGAGTGGAGACCCAGTACTTC. It codes for CASSPGLVARVETQYF.

Ten or more counts support this clonotype. The chain uses TRBV7-2 and TRBJ1-1; D unclear. V lost 5 bases, J lost 3 bases, and 13 bases lay in between. CDR3 length: 14 amino acids. The germline V gene encodes CDR1 SGHTA and CDR2 FQGNSA. CDR3 bases: TGTGCCAGCAGCGTACATATATGGGACACTGAAGCTTTCTTT. It specifies CASSVHIWDTEAFF.

In its sample, this clonotype was seen many times. The chain is built from TRBV4-1 and TRBJ2-5; D remains ambiguous. CDR1 is MGHRA and CDR2 is YSYEKL in the germline V gene. Trimming took off 2 bases at V and 5 bases at J, with 6 bases between the two ends. The CDR3 contains 12 residues. CDR3 region: CASSQNEETQYF. CDR3 sequence (DNA): TGCGCCAGCAGCCAAAACGAGGAGACCCAGTACTTC.

This clonotype was observed many times. This sequence joins TRBV7-9 and TRBJ1-2; D is uncertain. V gave up 5 bases and J gave up 8 bases, with 12 bases separating them. In germline, CDR1 is SEHNR, CDR2 FQNEAQ (reference sequence). This CDR3 spans 12 amino acids. The CDR3 sequence: CASSADLGGYTF. Written as DNA, the CDR3 is TGTGCCAGCAGCGCAGACCTGGGGGGCTACACCTTC. Drawing the rest from reference TRBV7-9 and TRBJ1-2, the complete variable domain is DTGVSQNPRHKITKRGQNVTFRCDPISEHNRLYWYRQTLGQGPEFLTYFQNEAQLEKSRLLSDRFSAERPKGSFSTLEIQRTEQGDSAMYLCASSADLGGYTFGSGTRLTVV.

This clonotype was seen a few times. The V and J genes are TRBV24-1 and TRBJ1-4; D is undetermined. Trimming took 2 bases from V and 8 from J, leaving 11 bases between them. Germline-derived CDR1 and CDR2 are KGHDR and SFDVKD. The CDR3 contains 14 residues. In DNA, the CDR3 is TGTGCCACCAGTGATTCGGCGGGCCAAGAAAAACTGTTTTTT. Its translation: CATSDSAGQEKLFF.

To note about this clonotype: A read error may account for a junction end that differs from germline. This sequence joins TRBV10-3 and TRBJ1-1; no firm D call. The CDR3 has 15 residues. CDR1 and CDR2 from the germline V gene are ENHRY and SYGVKD. The CDR3 loop is CASSYWDMANTEAFF. CDR3 bases: TGTGCCAGCAGTTATTGGGATATGGCGAACACTGAAGCTTTCTTT.

This clonotype was observed once. This chain uses TRBV20-1 with TRBJ2-5; a weak D match, TRBD2 (6 bases). V was shortened by 0 bases and J by 4 bases, with 15 bases between the two germline ends. Germline V gives CDR1 DFQATT, CDR2 SNEGSKA (reference sequence). CDR3 length: 15 residues. Written as DNA, the CDR3 is TGCAGTGCTAGAGATCCTGCGGGGATTCCAGAGACCCAGTACTTC. Translated: CSARDPAGIPETQYF.

V gene TRBV10-3 combines with J gene TRBJ2-7, with D possibly called TRBD1 or TRBD2 (5 bases each). Trimming pared 9 bases from V and 0 bases from J, leaving 12 bases between. This CDR3 has 13 residues. CDR1 and CDR2 (germline): ENHRY, SYGVKD. The DNA for the CDR3 is TGTGCCATGGCCGGGACCCGCTCCTACGAGCAGTACTTC. As protein: CAMAGTRSYEQYF.

This clonotype was found many times. This sequence joins TRBV28 and TRBJ1-5; the D is unclear. V shed 7 bases and J shed 2 bases, with 15 bases lying between them. The CDR3 consists of 15 residues. Per the germline V gene, CDR1 is MDHEN and CDR2 is SYDVKM. CDR3 protein: CASNRVPRGNQPQHF. CDR3 coding DNA: TGTGCCAGCAACAGAGTCCCAAGGGGCAATCAGCCCCAGCATTTT. The complete variable domain, with remaining parts taken from reference TRBV28 and TRBJ1-5, reads DVKVTQSSRYLVKRTGEKVFLECVQDMDHENMFWYRQDPGLGLRLIYFSYDVKMKEKGDIPEGYSVSREKKERFSLILESASTNQTSMYLCASNRVPRGNQPQHFGDGTRLSIL.

In its sample, this clonotype was seen many times. The chain recombines TRBV20-1 with TRBJ1-2; D gene uncertain. Germline V lookup: CDR1 DFQATT, CDR2 SNEGSKA (reference sequence). V was shortened by 5 bases and J by 6 bases, with 16 bases between the two germline ends. The CDR3 runs 13 residues. The chain's CDR3 is CSAVGEAENGYTF. The CDR3 DNA reads TGCAGTGCTGTGGGCGAGGCTGAGAATGGCTACACCTTC.

As concerns this clonotype: Given a much more abundant clone one base away, this may be a read error. The chain is built from TRBV7-2 and TRBJ1-2, with D hard to call. There are 13 residues in the CDR3. Germline V gene lookup returns CDR1 SGHTA and CDR2 FQGNSA. CDR3 protein: CASSRRANHGYTF. As DNA, the CDR3 is TGTGCCAGCAGCCGACGGGCTAACCATGGCTACACCTTC.

The chain is built from TRBV6-2 or TRBV6-3 and TRBJ1-5, with a tentative D call TRBD1 (6 bases). The CDR3 is 17 residues long. The V gene lost 0 bases and the J gene lost 1 base, with 13 bases spanning the gap. The germline V gene has CDR1 MNHEY and CDR2 SVGEGT. CDR3 amino acids: CASSYSSGTISNQPQHF. For the CDR3, the DNA is TGTGCCAGCAGTTACTCGTCCGGGACAATCAGCAATCAGCCCCAGCATTTT.

The sample holds a few counts of this clonotype. The chain combines TRBV4-1 with TRBJ1-2, with 9 bases that match TRBD1. Unmatched junction bases numbered 11, after V lost 0 bases and J lost 3 bases. Germline values: CDR1 MGHRA, CDR2 YSYEKL. CDR3 size: 18 residues. CDR3 nucleotide sequence: TGCGCCAGCAGCCAAGATCCCCTCCGGACAGGGGCGGACTATGGCTACACCTTC. It yields the protein CASSQDPLRTGADYGYTF.

This chain connects TRBV11-2 to TRBJ1-3; TRBD1 might be the D (6 bases). Trimming shortened V by 6 bases and J by 0 bases, and 12 bases separated the two germline ends. In germline, CDR1 is SGHAT, CDR2 FQNNGV. The CDR3 loop spans 15 amino acids. The CDR3, as DNA: TGTGCCAGCAGTGTAGACAGGAGCTCTGGAAACACCATATATTTT. Its protein is CASSVDRSSGNTIYF.

V is TRBV29-1 and J is TRBJ1-1; D may be TRBD1 (5 bases). CDR1 and CDR2 from the germline V gene are SQVTM and ANQGSEA. V lost 6 bases and J 1 base, leaving 15 bases between the germline ends. There are 14 residues in the CDR3. This CDR3 reads CSVRREDSNTEAFF. The DNA for the CDR3 is TGCAGCGTCCGCAGGGAGGACTCGAACACTGAAGCTTTCTTT. Drawing the rest from reference TRBV29-1 and TRBJ1-1, the complete variable domain is SAVISQKPSRDICQRGTSLTIQCQVDSQVTMMFWYRQQPGQSLTLIATANQGSEATYESGFVIDKFPISRPNLTFSTLTVSNMSPEDSSIYLCSVRREDSNTEAFFGQGTRLTVV.

This clonotype was observed a handful of times. Being one base from a much bigger clone, this may be a read error. This chain uses TRBV12-3 or TRBV12-4 with TRBJ1-5; D gene unclear. V was cut by 6 bases and J by 8 bases, with 11 bases left in between. The CDR3 contains 12 residues. The CDR3 nucleotides read TGTGCCAGCAGAAACAAGGCTGAGCCCCAGCATTTT. Its translation: CASRNKAEPQHF.

This clonotype showed up just a few times. J is TRBJ1-1 and V is TRBV28; D may be TRBD1 (6 bases). There are 15 residues in the CDR3. V was trimmed by 7 bases and J by 1 base, leaving 16 bases between them. Germline V gives CDR1 MDHEN, CDR2 SYDVKM. DNA for the CDR3: TGTGCCAGCACATGGCTGGGGGGGCCGAACACTGAAGCTTTCTTT. Residues: CASTWLGGPNTEAFF.

This sequence joins TRBV12-3 or TRBV12-4 and TRBJ2-7; a weak D match, TRBD1 (5 bases). The CDR3 totals 17 residues. V was cut by 2 bases and J by 0 bases, with 17 bases left in between. CDR3 protein: CASSLWVWGRVSYEQYF. CDR3 DNA sequence: TGTGCCAGCAGTTTATGGGTTTGGGGCAGGGTCTCCTACGAGCAGTACTTC.

This sequence joins TRBV7-9 and TRBJ2-7, with no clear D. The CDR3 is 14 amino acids. Trimming pared 0 bases from V and 0 bases from J, leaving 6 bases between. Germline lookup yields CDR1 SEHNR and CDR2 FQNEAQ (reference sequence). The CDR3 nucleotides read TGTGCCAGCAGCTTAGCACAGAGCTCCTACGAGCAGTACTTC. Its translation: CASSLAQSSYEQYF.

This clonotype turned up a few times. The chain employs TRBV20-1 and TRBJ1-1; D unresolved. CDR3 length: 13 amino acids. The germline CDR1 and CDR2 sequences are DFQATT and SNEGSKA (reference sequence). Trimming shortened V by 6 bases and J by 8 bases, and 19 bases separated the two germline ends. DNA for the CDR3: TGCAGTGCCTACCCCGAATCCTGGGGAGAAGCTTTCTTT. This sequence encodes CSAYPESWGEAFF.

CDR3 residues: CATTGADTYEQYF. In nucleotides, the CDR3 is TGTGCCACGACAGGGGCAGATACCTACGAGCAGTACTTC. The chain uses TRBV10-3 and TRBJ2-7; 8 positions match TRBD1. Germline V lookup: CDR1 ENHRY, CDR2 SYGVKD. The V segment lost 10 bases and the J segment 2 bases; nucleotides outside the gene matches: 7. The CDR3 is 13 residues long.

Turning to this clonotype: Its ends do not fully match the called genes, so a read error is possible. The chain uses TRBV12-3 or TRBV12-4 and TRBJ2-5; 8 bases align to TRBD2. The CDR3 totals 16 residues. The CDR3 sequence is CASSQVGLVVQETRYF. The CDR3 DNA sequence: TGTGCCAGCAGCCAAGTGGGACTAGTAGTCCAAGAGACCCGGTACTTC.

V is TRBV11-2 and J is TRBJ1-2; D uncertain. Trimming pared 5 bases from V and 8 bases from J, leaving 15 bases between. CDR1 and CDR2 (germline): SGHAT, FQNNGV. The CDR3 totals 13 residues. CDR3 sequence (DNA): TGTGCCAGCAGCCAACGGGAGTGGGGAGGCTACACCTTC. Amino acids: CASSQREWGGYTF.

The J gene is TRBJ2-1, the V gene TRBV20-1; TRBD2 agrees at 11 bases. This CDR3 region has 14 residues. Trimming removed 5 bases from V and 10 bases from J; junction bases left unmatched: 10. In germline, CDR1 is DFQATT, CDR2 SNEGSKA (reference sequence). CDR3 in amino acids: CSASTSGSGHEQFF. The CDR3 DNA follows: TGCAGTGCTTCTACTAGCGGGAGTGGGCACGAGCAGTTCTTC.

The chain couples TRBV10-3 to TRBJ1-2; 7 bases match TRBD1. The V segment lost 5 bases and the J segment 1 base; nucleotides outside the gene matches: 10. The length of the CDR3 is 16 residues. Germline V lookup: CDR1 ENHRY, CDR2 SYGVKD. CDR3 DNA: TGTGCCATCAGTCCCCCCGGGACAGCCGTTAACTATGGCTACACCTTC. Residues: CAISPPGTAVNYGYTF.